The present T cell receptor (beta chain) was sequenced within a study of blood T cell repertoires in COVID-19. From germline, CDR1 is SGDLS and CDR2 YYNGEE. The V end was cut by 4 bases, the J end by 5 bases, with 16 bases between. The length of the CDR3 is 15 residues. This table comes from immunoSEQ multiplex PCR, and its TCRdb copy is limited to in-frame clones, with some not included. The profile shows 160,000 or so clones, 80% to 90% of them singletons. The sequence derives from a woman in her 70s with acute or convalescent COVID-19. Sequencing was carried out using peripheral blood. The chain employs TRBV9 and TRBJ1-5, with a weak D call TRBD1 (6 bases). CDR3: CASSPSTGSDQPQHF. CDR3 nucleotides: TGTGCCAGCAGCCCCTCTACAGGGTCCGATCAGCCCCAGCATTTT.